This T cell receptor beta chain is drawn from a study of control samples from healthy donors and cancer patients. There are 14 residues in the CDR3. V was cut by 5 bases and J by 3 bases, with 14 bases left in between. Germline V gives CDR1 PRHDT, CDR2 FYEKMQ (reference sequence). Clones were read by immunoSEQ multiplex PCR, and TCRdb kept only the in-frame ones, dropping some. Among under 130,000 clones listed, around four fifths were seen once. The chain employs TRBV13 and TRBJ2-7; tentative D call: TRBD2 (5 bases). This TCR was sampled from a woman aged 50 to 60 in good health. Sequenced material: blood. DNA for the CDR3: TGTGCCAGCAGCGAACAACGACGGGGCTACGAGCAGTACTTC. Translation gives CASSEQRRGYEQYF. Looking up the rest from reference TRBV13 and TRBJ2-7 gives the full variable domain: AAGVIQSPRHLIKEKRETATLKCYPIPRHDTVYWYQQGPGQDPQFLISFYEKMQSDKGSIPDRFSAQQFSDYHSELNMSSLELGDSALYFCASSEQRRGYEQYFGPGTRLTVT.